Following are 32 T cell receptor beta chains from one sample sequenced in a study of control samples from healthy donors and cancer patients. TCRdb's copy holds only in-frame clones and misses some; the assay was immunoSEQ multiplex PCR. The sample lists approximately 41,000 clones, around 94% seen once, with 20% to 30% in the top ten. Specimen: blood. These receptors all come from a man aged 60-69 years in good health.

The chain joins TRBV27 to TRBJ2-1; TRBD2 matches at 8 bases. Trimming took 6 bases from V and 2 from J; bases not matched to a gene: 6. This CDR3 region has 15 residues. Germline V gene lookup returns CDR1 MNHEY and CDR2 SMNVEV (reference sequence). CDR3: CASSPLAGPYNEQFF. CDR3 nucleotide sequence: TGTGCCAGCAGCCCTTTAGCGGGGCCCTACAATGAGCAGTTCTTC.

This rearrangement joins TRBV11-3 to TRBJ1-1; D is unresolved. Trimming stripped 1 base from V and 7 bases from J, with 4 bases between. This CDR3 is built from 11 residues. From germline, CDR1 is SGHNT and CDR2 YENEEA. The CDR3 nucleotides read TGTGCCAGCAGCTTAGGACGTGAAGCTTTCTTT. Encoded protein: CASSLGREAFF.

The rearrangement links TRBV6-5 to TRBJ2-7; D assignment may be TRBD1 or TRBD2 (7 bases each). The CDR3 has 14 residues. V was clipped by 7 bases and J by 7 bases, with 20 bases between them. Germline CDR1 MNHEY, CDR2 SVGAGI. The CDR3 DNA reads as TGTGCCAGCACCCAGGGGGGAGGGGCTGAAGAGCAGTACTTC. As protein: CASTQGGGAEEQYF.

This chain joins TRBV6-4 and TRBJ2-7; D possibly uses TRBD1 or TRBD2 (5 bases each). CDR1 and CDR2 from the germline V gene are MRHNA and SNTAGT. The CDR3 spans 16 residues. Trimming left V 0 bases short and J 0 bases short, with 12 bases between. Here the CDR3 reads CASSDSIGTASYEQYF. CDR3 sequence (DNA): TGTGCCAGCAGTGACTCGATAGGGACGGCCTCCTACGAGCAGTACTTC.

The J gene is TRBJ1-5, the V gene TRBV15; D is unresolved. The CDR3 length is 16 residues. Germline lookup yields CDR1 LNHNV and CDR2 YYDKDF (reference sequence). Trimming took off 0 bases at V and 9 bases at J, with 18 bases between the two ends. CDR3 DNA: TGTGCCACCAGCAGAGATCTATCGGTCCCGGGTTTGCCCCAGCATTTT. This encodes CATSRDLSVPGLPQHF.

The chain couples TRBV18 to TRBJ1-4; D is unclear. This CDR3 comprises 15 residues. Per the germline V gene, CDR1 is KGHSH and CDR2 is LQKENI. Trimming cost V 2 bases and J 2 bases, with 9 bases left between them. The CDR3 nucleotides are TGTGCCAGCTCACCAGACGCTGGGACTAATGAAAAACTGTTTTTT. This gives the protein CASSPDAGTNEKLFF.

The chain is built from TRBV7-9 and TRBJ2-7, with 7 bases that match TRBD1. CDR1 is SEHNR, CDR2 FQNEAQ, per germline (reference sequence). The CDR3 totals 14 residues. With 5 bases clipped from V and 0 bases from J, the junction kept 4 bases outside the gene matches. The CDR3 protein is CASSRGQDSYEQYF. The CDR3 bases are TGTGCCAGCAGCCGAGGACAGGACTCCTACGAGCAGTACTTC.

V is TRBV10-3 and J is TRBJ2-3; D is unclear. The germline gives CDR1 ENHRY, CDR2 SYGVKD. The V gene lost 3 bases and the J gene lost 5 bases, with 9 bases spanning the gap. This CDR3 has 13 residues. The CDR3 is CAISDGGQDTQYF. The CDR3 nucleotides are TGTGCCATCAGTGACGGCGGTCAAGATACGCAGTATTTT.

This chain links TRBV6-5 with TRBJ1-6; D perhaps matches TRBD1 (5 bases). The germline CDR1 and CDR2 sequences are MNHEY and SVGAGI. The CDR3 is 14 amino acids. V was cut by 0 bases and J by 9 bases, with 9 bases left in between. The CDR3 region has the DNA TGTGCCAGCAGTTACTCCCCGGGGGGTTCACCCCTCCACTTT. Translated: CASSYSPGGSPLHF.

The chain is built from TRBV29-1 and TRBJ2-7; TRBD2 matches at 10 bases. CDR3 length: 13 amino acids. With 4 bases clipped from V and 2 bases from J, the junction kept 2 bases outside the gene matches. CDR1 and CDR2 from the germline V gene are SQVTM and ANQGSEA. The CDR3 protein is CSVVLAGAYEQYF. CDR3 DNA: TGCAGCGTTGTTCTAGCGGGGGCCTACGAGCAGTACTTC.

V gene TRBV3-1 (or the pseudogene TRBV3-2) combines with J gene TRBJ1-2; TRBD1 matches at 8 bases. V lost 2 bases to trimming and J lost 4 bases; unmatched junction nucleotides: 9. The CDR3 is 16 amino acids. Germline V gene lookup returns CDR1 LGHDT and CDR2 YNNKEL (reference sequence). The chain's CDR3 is CASSQLDRASSYGYTF. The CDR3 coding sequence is TGTGCCAGCAGCCAACTGGACAGGGCAAGTTCCTATGGCTACACCTTC.

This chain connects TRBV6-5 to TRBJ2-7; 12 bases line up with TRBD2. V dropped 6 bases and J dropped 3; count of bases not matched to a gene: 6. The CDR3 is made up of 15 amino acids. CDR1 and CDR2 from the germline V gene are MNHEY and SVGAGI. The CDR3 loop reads CASSRTSGTHYEQYF. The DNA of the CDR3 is TGTGCCAGCAGCAGGACTAGCGGGACCCACTACGAGCAGTACTTC.

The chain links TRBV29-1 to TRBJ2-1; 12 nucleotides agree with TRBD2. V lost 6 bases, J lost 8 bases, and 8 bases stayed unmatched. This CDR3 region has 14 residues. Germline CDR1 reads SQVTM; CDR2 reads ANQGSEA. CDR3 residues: CSVTTSGSLYEQFF. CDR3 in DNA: TGCAGCGTGACGACTAGCGGGAGTCTCTATGAGCAGTTCTTC.

The CDR3 spells CASSFRTGWEQYF. The CDR3 coding sequence is TGTGCCAGCAGCTTCCGGACAGGGTGGGAGCAGTACTTC. The rearrangement joins TRBV7-9 to TRBJ2-7, with 8 bases identical to TRBD1. The germline V gene encodes CDR1 SEHNR and CDR2 FQNEAQ (reference sequence). This CDR3 spans 13 amino acids. Trimming at V came to 3 bases and at J to 7 bases, leaving 5 bases not matched to a gene. Full variable domain (remainder filled in from reference TRBV7-9 and TRBJ2-7): DTGVSQNPRHKITKRGQNVTFRCDPISEHNRLYWYRQTLGQGPEFLTYFQNEAQLEKSRLLSDRFSAERPKGSFSTLEIQRTEQGDSAMYLCASSFRTGWEQYFGPGTRLTVT.

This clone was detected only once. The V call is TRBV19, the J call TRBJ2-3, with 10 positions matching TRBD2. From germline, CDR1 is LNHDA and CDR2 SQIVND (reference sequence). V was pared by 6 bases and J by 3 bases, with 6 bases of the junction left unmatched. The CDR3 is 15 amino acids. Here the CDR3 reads CASSILAGVTDTQYF. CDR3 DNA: TGTGCCAGTAGCATCCTAGCGGGAGTTACAGATACGCAGTATTTT.

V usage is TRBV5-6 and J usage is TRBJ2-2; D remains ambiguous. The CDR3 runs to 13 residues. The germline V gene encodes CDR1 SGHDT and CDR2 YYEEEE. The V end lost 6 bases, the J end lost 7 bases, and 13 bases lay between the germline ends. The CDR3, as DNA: TGTGCCAGCACCTCGACGGGTGACGGGGAGCTGTTTTTT. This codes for CASTSTGDGELFF.

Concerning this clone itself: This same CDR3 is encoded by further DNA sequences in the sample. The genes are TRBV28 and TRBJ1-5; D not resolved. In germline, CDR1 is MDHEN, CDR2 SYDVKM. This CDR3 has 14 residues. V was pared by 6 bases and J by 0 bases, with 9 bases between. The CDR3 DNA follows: TGTGCCAGCAGCTTCACAGATAGCAATCAGCCCCAGCATTTT. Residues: CASSFTDSNQPQHF.

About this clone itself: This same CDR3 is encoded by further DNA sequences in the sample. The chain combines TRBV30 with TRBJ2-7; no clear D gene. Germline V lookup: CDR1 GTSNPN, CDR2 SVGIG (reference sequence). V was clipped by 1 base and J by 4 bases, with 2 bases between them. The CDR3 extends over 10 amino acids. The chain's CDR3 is CAWSGYEQYF. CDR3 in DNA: TGTGCCTGGAGTGGTTACGAGCAGTACTTC.

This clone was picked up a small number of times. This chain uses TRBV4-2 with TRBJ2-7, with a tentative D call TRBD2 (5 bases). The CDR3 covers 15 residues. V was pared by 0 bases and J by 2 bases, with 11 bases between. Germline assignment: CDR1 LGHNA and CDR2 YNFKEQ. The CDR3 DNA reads TGTGCCAGCAGCCAAGACTGGACGGGGACCTACGAGCAGTACTTC. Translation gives CASSQDWTGTYEQYF.

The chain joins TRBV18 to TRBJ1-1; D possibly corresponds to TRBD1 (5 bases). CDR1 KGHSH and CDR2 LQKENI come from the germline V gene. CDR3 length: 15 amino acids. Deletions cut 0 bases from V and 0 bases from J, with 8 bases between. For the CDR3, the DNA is TGTGCCAGCTCACCACCGGGACGGGTGAACACTGAAGCTTTCTTT. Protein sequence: CASSPPGRVNTEAFF.

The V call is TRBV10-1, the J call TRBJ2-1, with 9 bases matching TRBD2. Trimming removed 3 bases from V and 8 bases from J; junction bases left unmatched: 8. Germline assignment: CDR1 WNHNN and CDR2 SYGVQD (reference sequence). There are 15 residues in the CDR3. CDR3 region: CASSDAGGKSDEQFF. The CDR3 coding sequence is TGCGCCAGCAGTGATGCGGGAGGGAAGAGCGATGAGCAGTTCTTC.

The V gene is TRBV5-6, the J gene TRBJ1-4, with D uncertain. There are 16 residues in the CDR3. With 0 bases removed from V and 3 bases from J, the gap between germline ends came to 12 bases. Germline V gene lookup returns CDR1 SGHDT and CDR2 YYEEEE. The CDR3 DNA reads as TGTGCCAGCAGCTTGGGGGCAGGTTCCCCTAATGAAAAACTGTTTTTT. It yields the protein CASSLGAGSPNEKLFF.

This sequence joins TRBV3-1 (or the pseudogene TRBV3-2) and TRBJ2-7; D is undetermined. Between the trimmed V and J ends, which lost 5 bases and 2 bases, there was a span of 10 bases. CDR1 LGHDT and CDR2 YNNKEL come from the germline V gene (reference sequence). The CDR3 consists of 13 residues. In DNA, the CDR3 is TGTGCCAGCAGCACGACTCCCGCCTACGAGCAGTACTTC. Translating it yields CASSTTPAYEQYF.

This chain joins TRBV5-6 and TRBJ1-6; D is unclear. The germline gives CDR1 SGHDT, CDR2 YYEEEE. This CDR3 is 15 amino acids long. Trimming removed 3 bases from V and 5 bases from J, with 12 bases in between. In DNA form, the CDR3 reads TGTGCCAGCAGCTATATGGGTGACCATAATTCACCCCTCCACTTT. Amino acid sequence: CASSYMGDHNSPLHF.

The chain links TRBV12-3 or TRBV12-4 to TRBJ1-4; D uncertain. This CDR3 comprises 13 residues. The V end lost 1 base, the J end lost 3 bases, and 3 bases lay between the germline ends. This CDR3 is CASSLGANEKLFF. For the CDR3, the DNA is TGTGCCAGCAGTTTAGGAGCTAATGAAAAACTGTTTTTT.

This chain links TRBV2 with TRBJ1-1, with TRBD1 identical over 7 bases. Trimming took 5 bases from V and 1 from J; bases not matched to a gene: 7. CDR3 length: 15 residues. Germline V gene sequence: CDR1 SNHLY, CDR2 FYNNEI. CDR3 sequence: CASSPRTGPNTEAFF. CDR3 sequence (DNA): TGTGCCAGCAGTCCCCGGACAGGACCGAACACTGAAGCTTTCTTT.

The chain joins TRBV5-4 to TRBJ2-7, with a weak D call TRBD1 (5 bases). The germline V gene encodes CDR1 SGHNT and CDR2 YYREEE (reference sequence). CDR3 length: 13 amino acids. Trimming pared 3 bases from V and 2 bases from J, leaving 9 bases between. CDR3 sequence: CASSSDITYEQYF. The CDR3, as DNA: TGTGCCAGCAGCTCGGACATTACCTACGAGCAGTACTTC.

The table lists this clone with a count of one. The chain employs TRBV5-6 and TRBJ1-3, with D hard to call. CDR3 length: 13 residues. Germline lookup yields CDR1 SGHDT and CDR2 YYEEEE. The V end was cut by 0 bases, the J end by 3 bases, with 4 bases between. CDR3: CASSLDRGNTIYF. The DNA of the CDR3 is TGTGCCAGCAGCTTGGACCGTGGAAACACCATATATTTT.

The CDR3 DNA follows: TGTGCTAGTGGTGGTAGAGGTGGTGCCGGGGAGCTGTTTTTT. Its translation: CASGGRGGAGELFF. V is TRBV12-5 and J is TRBJ2-2; no definite D call. Germline CDR1 and CDR2: LGHNT and FRNRAP. V lost 5 bases to trimming and J lost 6 bases, with 13 bases between them. The CDR3 sequence is 14 residues long.

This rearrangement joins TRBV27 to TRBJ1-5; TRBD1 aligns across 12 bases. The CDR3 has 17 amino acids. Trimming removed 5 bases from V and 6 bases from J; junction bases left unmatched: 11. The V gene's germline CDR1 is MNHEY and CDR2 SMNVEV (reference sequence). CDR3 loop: CASSKRGGQGAGQPQHF. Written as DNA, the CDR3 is TGTGCCAGCAGTAAACGCGGGGGACAGGGGGCCGGTCAGCCCCAGCATTTT.

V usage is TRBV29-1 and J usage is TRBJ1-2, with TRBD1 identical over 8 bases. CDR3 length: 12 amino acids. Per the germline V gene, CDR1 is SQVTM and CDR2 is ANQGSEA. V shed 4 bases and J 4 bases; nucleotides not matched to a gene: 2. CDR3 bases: TGCAGCGTTGCAGGGGGCGCCTATGGCTACACCTTC. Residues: CSVAGGAYGYTF.

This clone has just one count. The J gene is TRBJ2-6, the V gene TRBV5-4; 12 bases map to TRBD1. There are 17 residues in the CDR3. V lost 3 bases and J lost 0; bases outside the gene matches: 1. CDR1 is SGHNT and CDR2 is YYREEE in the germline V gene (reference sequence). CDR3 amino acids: CASSSGQGASGANVLTF. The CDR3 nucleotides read TGTGCCAGCAGCTCGGGACAGGGGGCCTCTGGGGCCAACGTCCTGACTTTC.